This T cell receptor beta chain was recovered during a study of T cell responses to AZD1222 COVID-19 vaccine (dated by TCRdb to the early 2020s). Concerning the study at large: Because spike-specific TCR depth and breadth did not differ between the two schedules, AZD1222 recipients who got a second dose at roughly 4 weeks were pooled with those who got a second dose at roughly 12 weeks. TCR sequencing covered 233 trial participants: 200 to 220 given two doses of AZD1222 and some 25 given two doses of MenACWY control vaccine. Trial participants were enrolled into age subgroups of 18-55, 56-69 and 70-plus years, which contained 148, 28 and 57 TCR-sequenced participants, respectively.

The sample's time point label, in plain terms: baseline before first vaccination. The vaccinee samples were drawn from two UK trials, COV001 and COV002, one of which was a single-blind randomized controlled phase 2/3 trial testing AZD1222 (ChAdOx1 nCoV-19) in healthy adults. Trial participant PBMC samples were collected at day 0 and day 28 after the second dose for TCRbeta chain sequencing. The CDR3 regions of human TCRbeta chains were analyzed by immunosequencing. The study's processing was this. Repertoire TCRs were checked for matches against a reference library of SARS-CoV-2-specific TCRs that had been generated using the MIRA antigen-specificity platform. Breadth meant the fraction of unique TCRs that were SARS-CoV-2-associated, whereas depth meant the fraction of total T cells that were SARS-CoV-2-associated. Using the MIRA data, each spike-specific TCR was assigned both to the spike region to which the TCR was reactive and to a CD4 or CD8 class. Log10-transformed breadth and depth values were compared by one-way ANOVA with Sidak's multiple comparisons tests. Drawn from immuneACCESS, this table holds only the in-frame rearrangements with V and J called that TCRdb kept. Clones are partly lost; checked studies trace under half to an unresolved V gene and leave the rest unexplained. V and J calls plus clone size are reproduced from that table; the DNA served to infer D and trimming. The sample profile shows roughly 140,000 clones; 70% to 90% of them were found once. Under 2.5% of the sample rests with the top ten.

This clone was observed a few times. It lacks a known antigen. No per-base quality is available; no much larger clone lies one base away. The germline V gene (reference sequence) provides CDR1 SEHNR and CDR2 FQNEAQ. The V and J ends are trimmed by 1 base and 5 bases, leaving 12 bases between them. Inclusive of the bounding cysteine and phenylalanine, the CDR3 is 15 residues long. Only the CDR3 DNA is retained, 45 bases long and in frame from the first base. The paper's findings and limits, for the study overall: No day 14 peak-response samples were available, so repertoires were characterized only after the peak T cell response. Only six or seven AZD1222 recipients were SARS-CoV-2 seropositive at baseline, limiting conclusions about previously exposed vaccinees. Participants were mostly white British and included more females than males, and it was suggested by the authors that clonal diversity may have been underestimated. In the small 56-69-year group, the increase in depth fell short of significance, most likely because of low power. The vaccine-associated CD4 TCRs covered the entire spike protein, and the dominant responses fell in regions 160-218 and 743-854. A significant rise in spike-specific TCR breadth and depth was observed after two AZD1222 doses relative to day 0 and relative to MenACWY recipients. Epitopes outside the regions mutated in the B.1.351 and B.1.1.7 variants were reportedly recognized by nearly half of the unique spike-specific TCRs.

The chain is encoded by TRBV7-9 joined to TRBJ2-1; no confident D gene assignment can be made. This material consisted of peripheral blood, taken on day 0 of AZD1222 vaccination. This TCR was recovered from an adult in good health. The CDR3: CASSLGRVSHNEQFF. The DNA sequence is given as TGTGCCAGCAGCTTAGGTAGGGTATCCCACAATGAGCAGTTCTTC.